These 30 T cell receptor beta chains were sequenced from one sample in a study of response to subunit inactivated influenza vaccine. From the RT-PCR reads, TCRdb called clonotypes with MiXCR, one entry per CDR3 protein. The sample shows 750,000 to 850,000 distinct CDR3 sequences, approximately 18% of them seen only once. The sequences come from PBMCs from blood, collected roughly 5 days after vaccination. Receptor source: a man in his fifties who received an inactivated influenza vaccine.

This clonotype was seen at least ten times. The CDR3 region has the DNA TGCGCCAGCAGCTTGGAAGTGAACACTGAAGCTTTCTTT. It is translated as CASSLEVNTEAFF. This sequence joins TRBV5-1 and TRBJ1-1; D uncertain. From germline, CDR1 is SGHRS and CDR2 YFSETQ. The germline V and J ends were trimmed by 0 bases and 0 bases, with 3 bases remaining between them. The CDR3 loop spans 13 amino acids.

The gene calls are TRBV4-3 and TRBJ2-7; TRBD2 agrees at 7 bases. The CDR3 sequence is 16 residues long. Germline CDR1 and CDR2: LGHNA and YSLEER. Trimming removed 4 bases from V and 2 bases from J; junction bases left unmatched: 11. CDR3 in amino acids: CASSRIARSGTYEQYF. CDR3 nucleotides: TGCGCCAGCAGCCGTATTGCTAGAAGCGGGACCTACGAGCAGTACTTC.

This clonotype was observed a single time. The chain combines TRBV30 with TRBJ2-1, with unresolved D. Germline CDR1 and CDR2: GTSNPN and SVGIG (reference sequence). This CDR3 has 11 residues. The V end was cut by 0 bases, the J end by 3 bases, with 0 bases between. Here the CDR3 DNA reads TGTGCCTGGAGTGTCTACAATGAGCAGTTCTTC. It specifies CAWSVYNEQFF.

CDR3 sequence: CASSQEVARNTGELFF. The CDR3 coding sequence is TGCGCCAGCAGCCAAGAGGTAGCCCGCAACACCGGGGAGCTGTTTTTT. This rearrangement joins TRBV4-3 to TRBJ2-2; D is unclear. The CDR3 is 16 residues long. Germline V gene lookup returns CDR1 LGHNA and CDR2 YSLEER. Trimming took off 0 bases at V and 2 bases at J, with 10 bases between the two ends.

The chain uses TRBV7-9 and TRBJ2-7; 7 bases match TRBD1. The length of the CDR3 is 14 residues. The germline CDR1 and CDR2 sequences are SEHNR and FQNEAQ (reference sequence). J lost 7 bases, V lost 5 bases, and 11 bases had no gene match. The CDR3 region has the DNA TGTGCCAGCAGCCTTGGACAGGCTGGATCGGAGCAGTACTTC. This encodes CASSLGQAGSEQYF.

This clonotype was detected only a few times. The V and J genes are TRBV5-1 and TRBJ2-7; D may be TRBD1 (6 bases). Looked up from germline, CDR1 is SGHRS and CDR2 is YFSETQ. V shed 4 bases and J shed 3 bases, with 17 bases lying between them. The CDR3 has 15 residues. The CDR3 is CASSLTGTPYYEQYF. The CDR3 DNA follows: TGCGCCAGCAGCCTTACCGGGACACCGTACTACGAGCAGTACTTC.

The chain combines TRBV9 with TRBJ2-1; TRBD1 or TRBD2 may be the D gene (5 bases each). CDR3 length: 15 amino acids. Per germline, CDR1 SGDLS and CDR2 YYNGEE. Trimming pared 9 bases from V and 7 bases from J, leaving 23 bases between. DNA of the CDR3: TGTGCCACCTCACCGGGACCCACCCTGGGTAATGAGCAGTTCTTC. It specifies CATSPGPTLGNEQFF.

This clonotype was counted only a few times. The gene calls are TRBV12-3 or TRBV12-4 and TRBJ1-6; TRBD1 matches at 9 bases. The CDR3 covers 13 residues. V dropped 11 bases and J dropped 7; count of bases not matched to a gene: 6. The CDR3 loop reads CASTGTGNSPLHF. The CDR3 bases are TGTGCCTCCACCGGGACAGGGAATTCACCCCTCCACTTT.

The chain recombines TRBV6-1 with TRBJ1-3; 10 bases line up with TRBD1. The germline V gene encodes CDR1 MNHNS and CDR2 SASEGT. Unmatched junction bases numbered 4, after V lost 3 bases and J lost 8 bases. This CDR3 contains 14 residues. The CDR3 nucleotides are TGTGCCAGCAGTGACCGGGACAGGGGTCACACCATATATTTT. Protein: CASSDRDRGHTIYF.

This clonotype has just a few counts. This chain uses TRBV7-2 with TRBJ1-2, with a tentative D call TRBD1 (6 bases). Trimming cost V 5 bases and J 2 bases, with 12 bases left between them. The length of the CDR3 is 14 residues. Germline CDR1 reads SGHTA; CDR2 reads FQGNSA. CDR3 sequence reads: CASSGVQGNYGYTF. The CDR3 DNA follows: TGTGCCAGCAGCGGTGTACAGGGAAACTATGGCTACACCTTC.

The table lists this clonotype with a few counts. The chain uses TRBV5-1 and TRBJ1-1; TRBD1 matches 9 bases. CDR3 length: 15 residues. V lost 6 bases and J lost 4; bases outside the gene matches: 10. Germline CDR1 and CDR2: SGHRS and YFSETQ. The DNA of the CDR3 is TGCGCCAGCACGGAAAGGACAGGGGAGAGCACTGAAGCTTTCTTT. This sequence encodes CASTERTGESTEAFF.

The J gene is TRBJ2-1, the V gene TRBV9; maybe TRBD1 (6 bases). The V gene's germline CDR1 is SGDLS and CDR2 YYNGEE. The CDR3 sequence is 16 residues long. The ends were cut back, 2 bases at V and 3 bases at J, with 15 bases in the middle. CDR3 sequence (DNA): TGTGCCAGCAGCGTTATAGGGGGAAGGGGCTACAATGAGCAGTTCTTC. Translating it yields CASSVIGGRGYNEQFF.

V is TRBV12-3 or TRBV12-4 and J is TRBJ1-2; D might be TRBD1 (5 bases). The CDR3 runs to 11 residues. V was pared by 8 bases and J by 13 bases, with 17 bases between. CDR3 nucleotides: TGTGCCAGCCGTCCTGGTGGGGGGAGCACCTTC. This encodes CASRPGGGSTF.

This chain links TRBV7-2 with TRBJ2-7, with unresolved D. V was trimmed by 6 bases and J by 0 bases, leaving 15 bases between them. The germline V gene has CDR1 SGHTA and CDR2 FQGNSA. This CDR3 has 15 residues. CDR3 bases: TGTGCCAGCAGTCAAGGAAGTACCTCCTCCTACGAGCAGTACTTC. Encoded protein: CASSQGSTSSYEQYF. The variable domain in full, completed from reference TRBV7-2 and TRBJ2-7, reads GAGVSQSPSNKVTEKGKDVELRCDPISGHTALYWYRQSLGQGLEFLIYFQGNSAPDKSGLPSDRFSAERTGGSVSTLTIQRTQQEDSAVYLCASSQGSTSSYEQYFGPGTRLTVT.

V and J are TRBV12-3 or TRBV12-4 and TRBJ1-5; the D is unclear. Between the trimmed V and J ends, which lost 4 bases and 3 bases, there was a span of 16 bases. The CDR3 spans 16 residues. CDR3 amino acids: CASSSDRPLVNQPQHF. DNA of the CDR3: TGTGCCAGCAGTTCGGACCGTCCCCTGGTCAATCAGCCCCAGCATTTT.

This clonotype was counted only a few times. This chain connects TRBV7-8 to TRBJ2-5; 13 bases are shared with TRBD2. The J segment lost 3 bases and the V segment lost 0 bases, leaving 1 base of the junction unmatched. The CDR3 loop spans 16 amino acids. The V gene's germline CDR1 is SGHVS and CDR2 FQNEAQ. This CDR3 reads CASSLALAGGEETQYF. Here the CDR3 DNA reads TGTGCCAGCAGCTTAGCACTAGCGGGAGGGGAAGAGACCCAGTACTTC. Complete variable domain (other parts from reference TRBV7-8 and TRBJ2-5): GAGVSQSPRYKVAKRGQDVALRCDPISGHVSLFWYQQALGQGPEFLTYFQNEAQLDKSGLPSDRFFAERPEGSVSTLKIQRTQQEDSAVYLCASSLALAGGEETQYFGPGTRLLVL.

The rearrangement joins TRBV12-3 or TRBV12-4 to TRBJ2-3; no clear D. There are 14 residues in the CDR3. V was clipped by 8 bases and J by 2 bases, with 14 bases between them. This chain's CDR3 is CASEIHGFTDTQYF. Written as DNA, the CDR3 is TGTGCCAGCGAGATCCACGGTTTCACAGATACGCAGTATTTT.

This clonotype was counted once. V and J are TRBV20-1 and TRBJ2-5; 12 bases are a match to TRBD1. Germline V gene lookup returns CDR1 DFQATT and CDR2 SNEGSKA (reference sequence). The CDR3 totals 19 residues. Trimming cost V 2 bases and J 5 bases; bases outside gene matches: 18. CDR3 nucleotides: TGCAGTGCTAGACTTTTCCCCGGGACAGGGGGCGCTTACAAGGAGACCCAGTACTTC. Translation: CSARLFPGTGGAYKETQYF.

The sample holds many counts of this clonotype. CDR3 nucleotide sequence: TGCGCCAGCAGCTTGGAATACGAGCAGTACTTC. Translated: CASSLEYEQYF. The V call is TRBV5-1, the J call TRBJ2-7; D is uncertain. Per germline, CDR1 SGHRS and CDR2 YFSETQ. This CDR3 comprises 11 residues. V lost 0 bases and J 4 bases, leaving 2 bases between the germline ends.

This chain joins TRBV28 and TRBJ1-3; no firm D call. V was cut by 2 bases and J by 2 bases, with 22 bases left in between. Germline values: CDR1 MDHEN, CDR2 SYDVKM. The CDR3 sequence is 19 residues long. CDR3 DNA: TGTGCCAGCAGTTTAAGTTTAAGGCTCCGGGGAATTCCTGGAAACACCATATATTTT. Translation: CASSLSLRLRGIPGNTIYF.

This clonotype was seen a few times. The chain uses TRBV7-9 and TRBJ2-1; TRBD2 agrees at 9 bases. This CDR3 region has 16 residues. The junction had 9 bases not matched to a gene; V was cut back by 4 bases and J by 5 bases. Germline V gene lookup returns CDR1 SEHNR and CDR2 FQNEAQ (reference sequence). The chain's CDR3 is CASSSPTSGSNNEQFF. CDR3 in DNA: TGTGCCAGCAGCTCGCCGACTAGCGGTTCGAACAATGAGCAGTTCTTC.

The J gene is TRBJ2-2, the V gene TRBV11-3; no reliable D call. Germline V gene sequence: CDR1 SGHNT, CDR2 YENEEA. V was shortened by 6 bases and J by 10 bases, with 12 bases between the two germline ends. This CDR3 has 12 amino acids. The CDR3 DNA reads TGTGCCAGCAGTCTCATCGCTGAGGAGCTGTTTTTT. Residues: CASSLIAEELFF.

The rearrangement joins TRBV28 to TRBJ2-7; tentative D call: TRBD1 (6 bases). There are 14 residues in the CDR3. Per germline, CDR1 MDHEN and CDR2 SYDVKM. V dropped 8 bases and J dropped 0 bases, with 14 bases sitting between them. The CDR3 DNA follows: TGTGCCAGCGGGATCAGGGGCAGCTCCTACGAGCAGTACTTC. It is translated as CASGIRGSSYEQYF.

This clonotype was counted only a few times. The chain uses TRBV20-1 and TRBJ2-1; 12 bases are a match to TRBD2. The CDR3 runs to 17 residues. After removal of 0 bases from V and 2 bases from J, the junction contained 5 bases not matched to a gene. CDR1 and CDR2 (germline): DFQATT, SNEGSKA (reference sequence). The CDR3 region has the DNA TGCAGTGCTAGAGATAGGGCTAGCGGGAGGGCCTACAATGAGCAGTTCTTC. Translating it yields CSARDRASGRAYNEQFF.

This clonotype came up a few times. DNA of the CDR3: TGCAGTGCCACGGGACACGGTAGGACAGGTGAGCAGTTCTTC. It yields the protein CSATGHGRTGEQFF. The chain employs TRBV20-1 and TRBJ2-1; TRBD1 agrees at 7 bases. The CDR3 contains 14 residues. The germline V gene encodes CDR1 DFQATT and CDR2 SNEGSKA (reference sequence). Trimming removed 6 bases from V and 9 bases from J; junction bases left unmatched: 14.

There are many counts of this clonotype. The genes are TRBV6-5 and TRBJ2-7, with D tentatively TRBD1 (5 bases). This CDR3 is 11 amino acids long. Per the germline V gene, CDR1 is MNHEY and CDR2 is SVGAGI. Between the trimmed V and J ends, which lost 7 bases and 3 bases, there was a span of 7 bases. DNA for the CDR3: TGTGCCAGCACCCAGGGCTACGAGCAGTACTTC. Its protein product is CASTQGYEQYF.

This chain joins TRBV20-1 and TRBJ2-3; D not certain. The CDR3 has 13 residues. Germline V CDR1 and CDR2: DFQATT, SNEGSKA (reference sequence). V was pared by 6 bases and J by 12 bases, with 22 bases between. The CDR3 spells CSAPDGTQSEQYF. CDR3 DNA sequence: TGCAGTGCCCCGGATGGCACTCAATCGGAACAGTATTTT.

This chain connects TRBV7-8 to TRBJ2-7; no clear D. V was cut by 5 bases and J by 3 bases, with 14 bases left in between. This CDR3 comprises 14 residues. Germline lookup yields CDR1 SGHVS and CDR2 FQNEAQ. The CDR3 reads CASSPVGSGYEQYF. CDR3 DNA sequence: TGTGCCAGCAGCCCGGTGGGTTCAGGCTACGAGCAGTACTTC.

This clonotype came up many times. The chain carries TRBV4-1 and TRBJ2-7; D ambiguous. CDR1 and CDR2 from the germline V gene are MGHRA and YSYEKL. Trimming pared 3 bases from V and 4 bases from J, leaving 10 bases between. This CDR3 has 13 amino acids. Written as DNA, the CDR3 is TGCGCCAGCAGCCAGACGGGTGGATACGAGCAGTACTTC. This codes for CASSQTGGYEQYF.

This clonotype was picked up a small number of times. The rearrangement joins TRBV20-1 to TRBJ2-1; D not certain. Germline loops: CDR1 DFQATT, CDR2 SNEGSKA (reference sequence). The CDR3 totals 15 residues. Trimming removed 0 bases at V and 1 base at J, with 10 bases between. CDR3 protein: CSARDWATSYNEQFF. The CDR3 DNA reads TGCAGTGCTAGAGATTGGGCTACTTCCTACAATGAGCAGTTCTTC.